Below are 8 T cell receptor beta chains sequenced from a single sample in a study of T cells in Graves' hyperthyroidism and ophthalmopathy. From RNA transcripts, TCR beta CDR3 regions were amplified. The HTBI primer set was used in a first-round RT-PCR of the TCR CDR3. Each CDR3 protein gets one entry after TCRdb re-called the multiplex PCR reads with MiXCR. The table lists under 450,000 distinct CDR3 sequences, around 14% of them singletons. Sequencing was carried out using blood. Receptors originate from a woman aged 18-29 years with Graves' hyperthyroidism.

A word on this clonotype: A single base separates this from a much larger clone, so it may be a read error. The chain recombines TRBV27 with TRBJ2-7; D is uncertain. Germline-derived CDR1 and CDR2 are MNHEY and SMNVEV (reference sequence). CDR3 length: 13 residues. Here the CDR3 reads CASGLQGNYEQYF. CDR3 nucleotide sequence: TGTGCCAGCGGTTTACAAGGAAACTACGAGCAGTACTTC.

This sequence joins TRBV9 and TRBJ2-7, with D possibly being TRBD2 (7 bases). The CDR3 has 14 amino acids. CDR1 is SGDLS, CDR2 YYNGEE, per germline. Trimming shortened V by 3 bases and J by 2 bases, and 12 bases separated the two germline ends. CDR3 bases: TGTGCCAGCAGCGAGGGGGACTACACCTACGAGCAGTACTTC. Translated, it gives CASSEGDYTYEQYF. The complete variable domain, with remaining parts taken from reference TRBV9 and TRBJ2-7, reads DSGVTQTPKHLITATGQRVTLRCSPRSGDLSVYWYQQSLDQGLQFLIQYYNGEERAKGNILERFSAQQFPDLHSELNLSSLELGDSALYFCASSEGDYTYEQYFGPGTRLTVT.

This clonotype was found many times. The V call is TRBV12-3 or TRBV12-4, the J call TRBJ1-1; D gene ambiguous. The length of the CDR3 is 15 residues. V lost 3 bases to trimming and J lost 3 bases, with 14 bases between them. The CDR3 nucleotides read TGTGCCAGCAGTTTGATAGGATCGGTGGACACTGAAGCTTTCTTT. Residues: CASSLIGSVDTEAFF.

This clonotype was counted at least ten times. The chain uses TRBV4-2 and TRBJ1-4; weak D call: TRBD1 (5 bases). CDR1 and CDR2 from the germline V gene are LGHNA and YNFKEQ. The CDR3 runs to 15 residues. With 4 bases removed from V and 0 bases from J, the gap between germline ends came to 9 bases. CDR3 bases: TGTGCCAGCAGCCCAGGGTCAGCAACTAATGAAAAACTGTTTTTT. It is translated as CASSPGSATNEKLFF.

This clonotype was seen ten or more times. CDR3 nucleotides: TGTGCCAGCAGTGATCGGGACAGGGTGGATGAGCAGTTCTTC. Its translation is CASSDRDRVDEQFF. The chain uses TRBV6-1 and TRBJ2-1; TRBD1 aligns across 9 bases. This CDR3 has 14 amino acids. V dropped 3 bases and J dropped 8; count of bases not matched to a gene: 5. Per germline, CDR1 MNHNS and CDR2 SASEGT.

This clonotype was found a few times. The chain has TRBV29-1 and TRBJ2-3, with D unresolved. The V and J ends lost 8 bases and 3 bases respectively, with 12 bases between them. CDR1 is SQVTM, CDR2 ANQGSEA, per germline. The CDR3 sequence is 12 residues long. As DNA, the CDR3 is TGCAGCTCTACGGGCTATACAGATACGCAGTATTTT. Encoded protein: CSSTGYTDTQYF.

V is TRBV5-1 and J is TRBJ1-6; 7 bases fit TRBD1. J gave up 1 base and V 0 bases, and 7 bases lay outside the gene matches. The germline V gene encodes CDR1 SGHRS and CDR2 YFSETQ. There are 18 residues in the CDR3. The CDR3 is CASSLESPGGSYNSPLHF. In nucleotides, the CDR3 is TGCGCCAGCAGCTTGGAGTCGCCAGGGGGTTCCTATAATTCACCCCTCCACTTT.

This clonotype was observed at least ten times. The rearrangement uses TRBV7-9 and TRBJ2-7; 8 nucleotides agree with TRBD1. The CDR3 is made up of 13 amino acids. V lost 5 bases and J lost 5; bases outside the gene matches: 5. The germline V gene encodes CDR1 SEHNR and CDR2 FQNEAQ (reference sequence). Here the CDR3 DNA reads TGTGCCAGCAGCCGGACAGGGTTCAACGAGCAGTACTTC. Its protein product is CASSRTGFNEQYF.